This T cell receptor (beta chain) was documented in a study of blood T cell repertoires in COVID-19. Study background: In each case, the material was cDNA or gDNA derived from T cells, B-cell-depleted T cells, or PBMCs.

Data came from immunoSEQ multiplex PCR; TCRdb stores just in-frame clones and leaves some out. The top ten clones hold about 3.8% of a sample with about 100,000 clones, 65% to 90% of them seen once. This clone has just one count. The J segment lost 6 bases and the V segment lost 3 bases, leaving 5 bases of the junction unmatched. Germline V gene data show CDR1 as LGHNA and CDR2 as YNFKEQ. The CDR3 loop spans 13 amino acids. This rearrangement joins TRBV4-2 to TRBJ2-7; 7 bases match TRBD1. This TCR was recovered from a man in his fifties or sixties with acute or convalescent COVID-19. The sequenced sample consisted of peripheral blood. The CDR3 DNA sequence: TGTGCCAGCAGCCATTTGGACAGGTCCGAGCAGTACTTC. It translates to CASSHLDRSEQYF.